The rows below give T cell receptor beta chains drawn from one sample of a study of blood T cell repertoires in COVID-19. Data came from immunoSEQ multiplex PCR; TCRdb stores just in-frame clones and leaves some out. The sample has about 210,000 clones; roughly 90% are singletons. The sequenced sample was peripheral blood. The source of these receptors is a man between 65 and 85 years old with acute or convalescent COVID-19. Each CDR3 is given with its conserved first and last residue. A D gene is named only where the DNA matches it firmly. Rows may omit the clone size; those that give it use once, few, many or a size class.

J: TRBJ1-5
D: TRBD1
size: -
V: TRBV28
DNA: TGTGCCAGCAGAGGTCCCGGGACAGCTAGCAATCAGCCCCAGCATTTT
CDR3: CASRGPGTASNQPQHF

J: TRBJ2-5
D: TRBD2
size: -
V: TRBV7-3
DNA: TGTGCCAGCAGCTCAGCGGGAATTGAGACCCAGTACTTC
CDR3: CASSSAGIETQYF

J: TRBJ2-3
D: -
size: -
V: TRBV27
DNA: TGTGCCAGCGGACTATACACAGATACGCAGTATTTT
CDR3: CASGLYTDTQYF

J: TRBJ2-5
D: TRBD2
size: -
V: TRBV7-2
DNA: TGTGCCAGCAGCTTCGTATGGCGGGAGGGAGGGACCCAGTACTTC
CDR3: CASSFVWREGGTQYF

J: TRBJ2-7
D: -
size: many
V: TRBV5-6
DNA: TGTGCCAGCAGCCTGACTCTTTCCTACGAGCAGTACTTC
CDR3: CASSLTLSYEQYF

J: TRBJ2-7
D: -
size: -
V: TRBV20-1
DNA: TGCAGTGCTAGTGCCGGGTTGCGCGGAGGAACCTCCTACGAGCAGTACTTC
CDR3: CSASAGLRGGTSYEQYF

J: TRBJ1-1
D: TRBD1
size: -
V: TRBV7-9
DNA: TGTGCCAGCAGCTCTTGGGACAGTAACACTGAAGCTTTCTTT
CDR3: CASSSWDSNTEAFF

J: TRBJ2-1
D: TRBD1
size: -
V: TRBV6-1
DNA: TGTGCCAGCAGTGGTGGACAGGCCGTCTCCTACAATGAGCAGTTCTTC
CDR3: CASSGGQAVSYNEQFF

J: TRBJ2-6
D: -
size: once
V: TRBV30
DNA: TGTGCCTGGAGTGTAGCTGGGGGCGGTGGGGCCAACGTCCTGACTTTC
CDR3: CAWSVAGGGGANVLTF

J: TRBJ1-4
D: -
size: -
V: TRBV5-1
DNA: TGCGCCAGCAGCCCCCTTGGATCGGGAGAAAAACTGTTTTTT
CDR3: CASSPLGSGEKLFF

J: TRBJ2-3
D: TRBD2
size: few
V: TRBV27
DNA: TGTGCCAGCAGTTTACGCCTAGCGGGAGAGACGCAGTATTTT
CDR3: CASSLRLAGETQYF

J: TRBJ2-3
D: -
size: once
V: TRBV20-1
DNA: TGCAGTGCCCTCAGCACAGATACGCAGTATTTT
CDR3: CSALSTDTQYF

J: TRBJ1-3
D: TRBD1
size: -
V: TRBV6-5
DNA: TGTGCCAGCAGTTATCAAGGGACAGGCGCCGCGAACACCATATATTTT
CDR3: CASSYQGTGAANTIYF

J: TRBJ1-1
D: TRBD1
size: -
V: TRBV5-1
DNA: TGCGCCAGCAGCCCCGGGACAGGGGACGACGCTTTCTTT
CDR3: CASSPGTGDDAFF

J: TRBJ2-3
D: -
size: -
V: TRBV19
DNA: TGTGCCAGTAGTACAACTTACAGGGTCCCAGATACGCAGTATTTT
CDR3: CASSTTYRVPDTQYF

J: TRBJ2-7
D: -
size: few
V: TRBV14
DNA: TGTGCCAGCAGCCACCAACTAGATTACGAGCAGTACTTC
CDR3: CASSHQLDYEQYF

J: TRBJ2-1
D: -
size: -
V: TRBV5-6
DNA: TGTGCCAGCAGCTTGGAGACGGGCGGGACCTCCTACAATGAGCAGTTCTTC
CDR3: CASSLETGGTSYNEQFF

J: TRBJ1-5
D: -
size: -
V: TRBV7-9
DNA: TGTGCCAGCAGCTTAGGGGGGGAGAAGCCCCAGCATTTT
CDR3: CASSLGGEKPQHF

J: TRBJ2-7
D: -
size: -
V: TRBV28
DNA: TGTGCCAGCAGTCCCTCGGGGACCTACGAGCAGTACTTC
CDR3: CASSPSGTYEQYF

J: TRBJ2-5
D: TRBD1
size: -
V: TRBV5-1
DNA: TGCGCCAGCCACTCGGGACAGGGTACTTTGCAAGGGACCCAGTACTTC
CDR3: CASHSGQGTLQGTQYF

J: TRBJ2-1
D: TRBD1
size: once
V: TRBV5-1
DNA: TGCGCCAGCAGCTCACAGGACAGGGTAAATGAGCAGTTCTTC
CDR3: CASSSQDRVNEQFF

J: TRBJ2-3
D: TRBD1
size: -
V: TRBV28
DNA: TGTGCCAGCAGCCCTCCCCTAGGACAGGGCACAGATACGCAGTATTTT
CDR3: CASSPPLGQGTDTQYF

J: TRBJ1-2
D: -
size: once
V: TRBV3-1/TRBV3-2
DNA: TGTGCCAGCAGCTTTACGGGAAATACCTATGGCTACACCTTC
CDR3: CASSFTGNTYGYTF

J: TRBJ2-7
D: TRBD2
size: -
V: TRBV15
DNA: TGTGCCACCAGCACCCAAAAGGGACTTGCGGGAGAGGGCGAGCAGTACTTC
CDR3: CATSTQKGLAGEGEQYF

J: TRBJ2-3
D: TRBD2
size: -
V: TRBV7-9
DNA: TGTGCCAGCAGCTCGCCTTTGAAGGCGGGAGTGGGGGGGGATACGCAGTATTTT
CDR3: CASSSPLKAGVGGDTQYF

J: TRBJ2-1
D: TRBD2
size: -
V: TRBV24-1
DNA: TGTGCCACCAGTGGGGGACTAGCGGACCACAATGAGCAGTTCTTC
CDR3: CATSGGLADHNEQFF

J: TRBJ2-1
D: -
size: -
V: TRBV5-1
DNA: TGCGCCAGCAGCTTGGTGGAGACAGGTTACAATGAGCAGTTCTTC
CDR3: CASSLVETGYNEQFF

J: TRBJ1-4
D: -
size: -
V: TRBV18
DNA: TGTGCCAGCTCACCCCCCGGCAGAGGCTCGCCCAAACTGTTTTTT
CDR3: CASSPPGRGSPKLFF

J: TRBJ2-7
D: -
size: -
V: TRBV7-9
DNA: TGTGCCAGCAGCTCCGCGCCGGGGGTTCGCGAGCAGTACTTC
CDR3: CASSSAPGVREQYF

J: TRBJ2-7
D: -
size: -
V: TRBV28
DNA: TGTGCCAGCAGTTCCCCGGGGGGCCCCGGAAACGAGCAGTACTTC
CDR3: CASSSPGGPGNEQYF

J: TRBJ2-7
D: TRBD2
size: -
V: TRBV5-5
DNA: TGTGCCAGCAGCTCCTTTGGTAGCGGGGGGCGAACGTACTTC
CDR3: CASSSFGSGGRTYF

J: TRBJ1-2
D: TRBD1
size: -
V: TRBV2
DNA: TGTGCCAGCAGCGAAATGGGACAGGGTGGCTATGGCTACACCTTC
CDR3: CASSEMGQGGYGYTF

J: TRBJ2-7
D: TRBD2
size: -
V: TRBV23-1
DNA: TGCGCCAGCAGTCACCCGACTAGCGGGAAAATCTACGAGCAGTACTTC
CDR3: CASSHPTSGKIYEQYF

J: TRBJ2-3
D: TRBD2
size: -
V: TRBV2
DNA: TGTGCCAGCAGTGAAGCGCGACTAGCGGGAGCCACGGGGACAGATACGCAGTATTTT
CDR3: CASSEARLAGATGTDTQYF

J: TRBJ2-7
D: TRBD1
size: -
V: TRBV6-5
DNA: TGTGCCAGCAGCCTCGGACAGGGACCCTACGAGCAGTACTTC
CDR3: CASSLGQGPYEQYF

J: TRBJ1-1
D: -
size: -
V: TRBV5-1
DNA: TGCGCCAGCAGCCAACAGGGCTGGAACACTGAAGCTTTCTTT
CDR3: CASSQQGWNTEAFF

J: TRBJ2-2
D: TRBD1
size: few
V: TRBV15
DNA: TGTGCCACCAGACTGTCCGGGACAGGGAACACCGGGGAGCTGTTTTTT
CDR3: CATRLSGTGNTGELFF

J: TRBJ2-2
D: -
size: -
V: TRBV6-1
DNA: TGTGCCAGCAGTGAAGGGACAACAAACACCGGGGAGCTGTTTTTT
CDR3: CASSEGTTNTGELFF

J: TRBJ2-3
D: -
size: -
V: TRBV5-4
DNA: TGTGCCAGCAGCTTGGAGCTAGCCCCCAAAGGAGATACGCAGTATTTT
CDR3: CASSLELAPKGDTQYF

J: TRBJ1-5
D: -
size: -
V: TRBV28
DNA: TGTGCCACCGAGGACAGAGATAGCAATCAGCCCCAGCATTTT
CDR3: CATEDRDSNQPQHF

J: TRBJ2-1
D: TRBD2
size: -
V: TRBV18
DNA: TGTGCCAGCTCACCTGGACTAGCGGGAGTAGGTGAGCAGTTCTTC
CDR3: CASSPGLAGVGEQFF

J: TRBJ2-1
D: TRBD2
size: -
V: TRBV2
DNA: TGTGCCAGCCGGGCGGGAGGGTACAATGAGCAGTTCTTC
CDR3: CASRAGGYNEQFF

J: TRBJ2-3
D: -
size: -
V: TRBV5-4
DNA: TGTGCCAGCAGCCTCTCAGTTCCCGATACGCAGTATTTT
CDR3: CASSLSVPDTQYF

J: TRBJ2-5
D: TRBD2
size: -
V: TRBV5-6
DNA: TGTGCCAGCAGCTCCGGGACTAGCGGGAGGTTCACGTACCAAGAGACCCAGTACTTC
CDR3: CASSSGTSGRFTYQETQYF

J: TRBJ1-5
D: TRBD1
size: -
V: TRBV7-2
DNA: TGTGCCAGCAGCTACAGGACAGGGGGCGGGGGTCAGCCCCAGCATTTT
CDR3: CASSYRTGGGGQPQHF

J: TRBJ1-3
D: TRBD1
size: -
V: TRBV29-1
DNA: TGCAGCGTTAGACAGGGTGGTGGAAACACCATATATTTT
CDR3: CSVRQGGGNTIYF

J: TRBJ1-1
D: -
size: -
V: TRBV5-1
DNA: TGCGCCAGCAGAGGTCCCGGGGAAGCTTTCTTT
CDR3: CASRGPGEAFF